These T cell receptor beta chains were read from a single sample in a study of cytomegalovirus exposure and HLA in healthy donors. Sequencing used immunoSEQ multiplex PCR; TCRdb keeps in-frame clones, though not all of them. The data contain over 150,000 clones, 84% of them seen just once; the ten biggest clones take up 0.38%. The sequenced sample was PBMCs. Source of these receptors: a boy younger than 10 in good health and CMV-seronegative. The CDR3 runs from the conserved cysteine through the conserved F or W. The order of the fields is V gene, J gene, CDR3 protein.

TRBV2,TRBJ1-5,CASSGSTGDNQPQHF
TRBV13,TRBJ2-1,CASQPGLAGNNEQFF
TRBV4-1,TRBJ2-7,CASSQGYLGQGSYEQYF
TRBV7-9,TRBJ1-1,CASSLEAGAKTEAFF
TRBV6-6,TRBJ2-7,CASTDGGGGTSYEQYF
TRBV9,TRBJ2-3,CASSVGGDTQYF
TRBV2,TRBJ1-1,CASRMRGTKRVVTEAFF
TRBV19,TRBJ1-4,CASSIGFSTNEKLFF
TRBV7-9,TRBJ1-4,CVCATNEKLFF
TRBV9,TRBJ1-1,CASSVWGGNTEAFF
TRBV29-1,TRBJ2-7,CSVDVGRREQYF
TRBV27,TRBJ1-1,CASSSIDSPNTEAFF
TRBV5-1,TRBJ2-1,CASIPSYAGRDNEQFF
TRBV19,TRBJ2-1,CASSTLSSGSYNEQFF
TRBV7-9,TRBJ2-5,CASSLSGGPGETQYF
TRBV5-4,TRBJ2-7,CASSRGGTYEQYF
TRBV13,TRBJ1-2,CASSPTEFYGYTF
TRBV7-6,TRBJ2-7,CASSFSGNSYEQYF
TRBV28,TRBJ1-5,CASSSPDRDQPQHF
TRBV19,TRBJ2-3,CASSIRSGSTDTQYF
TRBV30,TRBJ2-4,CAWSVRGRWNIQYF
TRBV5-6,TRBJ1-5,CASSHGTGLQPQHF
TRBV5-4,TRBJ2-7,CASSRGDRFYEQYF
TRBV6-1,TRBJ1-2,CASSVIYGGAPYGYTF
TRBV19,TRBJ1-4,CASSVRDLDLEKLFF
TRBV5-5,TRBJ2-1,CASSLDGSGRIYEQFF
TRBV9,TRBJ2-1,CASSVGLGTGWYNEQFF
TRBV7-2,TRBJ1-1,CASSLEQGVTEAFF
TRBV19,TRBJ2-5,CASSTPGEETQYF
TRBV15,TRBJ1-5,CATRLDRASEPQHF
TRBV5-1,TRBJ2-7,CASSLGDAVDEQYF
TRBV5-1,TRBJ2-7,CASSLPGGPTYEQYF
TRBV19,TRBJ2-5,CASSIDRLAGDQETQYF
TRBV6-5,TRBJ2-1,CASSYSNGRPWDEQFF
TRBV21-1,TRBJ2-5,CASRGRGQETQYF
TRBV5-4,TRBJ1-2,CASSLRQGALGGYTF
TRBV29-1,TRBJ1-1,CSVLTGADTEAFF
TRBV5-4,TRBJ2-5,CASSLPLGSQETQYF
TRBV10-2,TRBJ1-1,CASTGQGNTEAFF
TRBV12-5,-,CASGLSGVTYEQYF
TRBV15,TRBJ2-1,CATSREAGSRHEQFF
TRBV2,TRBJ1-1,CASSVAGPPNTEAFF
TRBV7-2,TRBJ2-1,CASSSGTYNEQFF
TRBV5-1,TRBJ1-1,CASSLLGQGDTEAFF
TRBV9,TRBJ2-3,CASSPSYGQSDTQYF
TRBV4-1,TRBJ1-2,CASSQEGTGYNYGYTF
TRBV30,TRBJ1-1,CAWSEIRLGEGRF
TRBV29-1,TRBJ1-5,CSVKWGNSNQPQHF
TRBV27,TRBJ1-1,CASSSRMNTEAFF
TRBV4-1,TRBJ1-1,CASSQGLASNTEAFF